The rows below give T cell receptor beta chains drawn from one sample of a study of T cells in Graves' hyperthyroidism and ophthalmopathy. A single record per CDR3 protein comes from TCRdb applying MiXCR to the multiplex PCR reads. The repertoire includes 530,000 or so distinct CDR3 sequences, around a quarter of them detected once, and about 11% sits in the top ten. Sequenced: blood. The receptors shown here come from a woman in her twenties or thirties with Graves' ophthalmopathy. Each CDR3 is given with its conserved first and last residue. The order of the fields is J gene, D gene, clone size, V gene, CDR3 DNA, CDR3 protein. D genes are given only for firm matches. Size tells how often a clone was seen (once, few, many) or the class of an expanded clone, and some rows leave it out.

TRBJ1-2	-	-	TRBV28	TGTGCCAGCGAGAGCGCTAACTATGGCTACACCTTC	CASESANYGYTF
TRBJ2-2	-	-	TRBV5-5	TGTGCCAGCAGCTTGGAAGATCTGGCCGGGGAGCTGTTTTTT	CASSLEDLAGELFF
TRBJ1-6	-	-	TRBV12-3/TRBV12-4	TGTGCCAGCAGTACTAACAGCTATAATTCACCCCTCCACTTT	CASSTNSYNSPLHF
TRBJ2-5	-	many	TRBV20-1	TGCAGTGCTATCCCAGCGGAGACCCAGTACTTC	CSAIPAETQYF
TRBJ1-1	-	-	TRBV12-3/TRBV12-4	TGTGCCAGCAGTTTAGATGCCAGCACTGAAGCTTTCTTT	CASSLDASTEAFF
TRBJ1-5	-	many	TRBV12-3/TRBV12-4	TGTGCCAGCAGTACATCAAGGACCGTTAATCAGCCCCAGCATTTT	CASSTSRTVNQPQHF
TRBJ1-1	-	many	TRBV28	TGTGCCAGCAGGGGGGGGAAGACTGAAGCTTTCTTT	CASRGGKTEAFF
TRBJ2-5	TRBD2	few	TRBV12-3/TRBV12-4	TGTGCCAGCGCCGCGGGAGGGCGAGAGACCCAGTACTTC	CASAAGGRETQYF
TRBJ2-7	-	many	TRBV19	TGTGCCAGTAGAAGTGAGCTTGGACAGACCTACGAGCAGTACTTC	CASRSELGQTYEQYF
TRBJ2-7	TRBD2	-	TRBV5-6	TGTGCCAGCAGCGTTCCCGGGACTAGACGGGACGAGCAGTACTTC	CASSVPGTRRDEQYF
TRBJ2-7	TRBD2	many	TRBV5-1	TGCGCCAGCAGCTGGACTAGCGGGGGTCCCTACGAGCAGTACTTC	CASSWTSGGPYEQYF
TRBJ2-2	-	many	TRBV11-1	TGTGCCAGCAAGGGCGGTAACACCGGGGAGCTGTTTTTT	CASKGGNTGELFF
TRBJ1-1	-	-	TRBV2	TGTGCCAGCAGTGACCTCGCTGCCGGAACTGAAGCTTTCTTT	CASSDLAAGTEAFF
TRBJ1-1	-	many	TRBV27	TGTGCCAGCAGTTTCAGACAGCCCGGCGCTGAAGCTTTCTTT	CASSFRQPGAEAFF
TRBJ1-5	TRBD1	many	TRBV15	TGTGCCACCAGCATTTGGACAGGGTACGCTCAGCCCCAGCATTTT	CATSIWTGYAQPQHF
TRBJ2-5	-	many	TRBV28	TGTGCCAGCAGTGAAATGGGGGGAGAGACCCAGTACTTC	CASSEMGGETQYF
TRBJ1-3	-	-	TRBV7-8	TGTGCCAGCACGCCAGCTGGAAACACCATATATTTT	CASTPAGNTIYF
TRBJ1-3	TRBD1	-	TRBV11-2	TGTGCCAGCAGACAGGGGGCTGGAAACACCATATATTTT	CASRQGAGNTIYF
TRBJ2-7	-	-	TRBV4-2	TGTGCCAGCAGCCAAGAGGCAGGTAATTCCTACGAGCAGTACTTC	CASSQEAGNSYEQYF
TRBJ2-7	-	many	TRBV20-1	TGCAGTGCTAGAGGGTCGCGGGGAGGGGGCCGATCCTACGAGCAGTACTTC	CSARGSRGGGRSYEQYF
TRBJ2-2	-	-	TRBV24-1	TGTGCCACCAGTGATTTGAAGGGGATCCCCGGGGAGCTGTTTTTT	CATSDLKGIPGELFF
TRBJ1-1	-	-	TRBV7-2	TGTGCCAGCAGCTTCCGGCAAGTGGAGTACACTGAAGCTTTCTTT	CASSFRQVEYTEAFF
TRBJ2-7	TRBD1	many	TRBV20-1	TGCAGTGCTAACAGGGGGCAAACTGGGGAGCAGTACTTC	CSANRGQTGEQYF
TRBJ1-2	-	-	TRBV4-1	TGCGCCAGCAGCCAAGATTGGGAGGGTCGGTATGGCTACACCTTC	CASSQDWEGRYGYTF
TRBJ1-1	-	-	TRBV5-1	TGCGCCAGCACCACAACGCCGGGGGGTGGCACTGAAGCTTTCTTT	CASTTTPGGGTEAFF
TRBJ2-4	TRBD1	few	TRBV19	TGTGCCAGTAGTATCAACCTACAGGGGGCGAAAAACATTCAGTACTTC	CASSINLQGAKNIQYF
TRBJ1-6	-	few	TRBV4-3	TGCGCCAGCAGCCAGACGGGATTTAATTCACCCCTCCACTTT	CASSQTGFNSPLHF
TRBJ2-7	-	-	TRBV6-5	TGTGCCAGCAGTTACGCGGACAGTCCTCACTACGAGCAGTACTTC	CASSYADSPHYEQYF
TRBJ1-2	-	-	TRBV29-1	TGCAGCGTTGAAGATCCAAGGGGCTACACCTTC	CSVEDPRGYTF
TRBJ1-6	TRBD1	-	TRBV11-2	TGTGCCAGCAGCTTAGAAGGACAGGGGAATAATTCACCCCTCCACTTT	CASSLEGQGNNSPLHF